These 17 T cell receptor beta chains originate from one sample sequenced in a study of T cell changes during pregnancy in multiple sclerosis. Here immunoSEQ multiplex PCR was the method, and the copy in TCRdb shows in-frame clones only, minus some. The sample carries about 39,000 clones, roughly 90% recorded once. The sample in question was CD8+ T cells from peripheral blood mononuclear cells, obtained in the first trimester of pregnancy. Every receptor here comes from a female donor with multiple sclerosis, enrolled in a pregnancy study.

The chain joins TRBV5-8 to TRBJ2-3, with 9 bases aligning to TRBD2. V shed 3 bases and J 3 bases; nucleotides not matched to a gene: 5. Per the germline V gene, CDR1 is SGHTS and CDR2 is YDEGEE. This CDR3 has 15 amino acids. The DNA of the CDR3 is TGTGCCAGCAGCTCCGGGACTAGCAAGACAGATACGCAGTATTTT. This codes for CASSSGTSKTDTQYF.

The chain's CDR3 is CASSIVQNQPQHF. The CDR3 DNA sequence: TGTGCCAGTAGTATAGTACAGAATCAGCCCCAGCATTTT. This sequence joins TRBV19 and TRBJ1-5; no firm D call. Germline V lookup: CDR1 LNHDA, CDR2 SQIVND (reference sequence). The CDR3 has 13 residues. Trimming left V 1 base short and J 4 bases short, with 5 bases between.

The chain uses TRBV25-1 and TRBJ1-3; D call uncertain. The V end lost 6 bases, the J end lost 3 bases, and 6 bases lay between the germline ends. The CDR3 loop spans 12 amino acids. Germline loops: CDR1 MGHDK, CDR2 SYGVNS. The CDR3 coding sequence is TGTGCCAGCAGGGGCTTTGGAAACACCATATATTTT. It encodes CASRGFGNTIYF.

CDR3 bases: TGTGCCAGCAGACCCGGACAGGGGGCCGGGTATTTT. Amino acids: CASRPGQGAGYF. This chain joins TRBV6-6 and TRBJ2-3; TRBD1 agrees at 11 bases. The CDR3 length is 12 residues. V lost 6 bases and J lost 14; bases outside the gene matches: 7. The germline V gene has CDR1 MNHNY and CDR2 SVGAGI (reference sequence).

The rearrangement uses TRBV9 and TRBJ1-4; 7 bases are a match to TRBD1. Trimming at V came to 1 base and at J to 0 bases, leaving 12 bases not matched to a gene. Germline lookup yields CDR1 SGDLS and CDR2 YYNGEE. CDR3 length: 19 residues. CDR3 protein: CASSVFPPTGATTNEKLFF. DNA of the CDR3: TGTGCCAGCAGCGTATTCCCCCCTACAGGGGCAACAACTAATGAAAAACTGTTTTTT.

The rearrangement joins TRBV7-3 to TRBJ2-7; 7 nucleotides align to TRBD2. J was trimmed by 2 bases and V by 5 bases; bases with no gene match: 9. Germline loops: CDR1 SGHTA, CDR2 FQGTGA. This CDR3 contains 15 residues. The CDR3: CASSPGLGETYEQYF. CDR3 DNA sequence: TGTGCCAGCAGCCCCGGACTAGGAGAAACCTACGAGCAGTACTTC.

This rearrangement joins TRBV9 to TRBJ1-4; TRBD1 matches at 8 bases. The CDR3 consists of 14 residues. Germline V gives CDR1 SGDLS, CDR2 YYNGEE. With V trimmed by 5 bases and J by 8 bases, 8 bases remained unmatched. Here the CDR3 DNA reads TGTGCCAGCAGTTCGACAGGGGAAGAAGAAAAACTGTTTTTT. This gives the protein CASSSTGEEEKLFF.

CDR3 bases: TGCGCCAGCAGCCACCTGGGACAGGACTATGGCTACACCTTC. Its protein product is CASSHLGQDYGYTF. This chain joins TRBV4-1 and TRBJ1-2; 8 bases match TRBD1. The CDR3 is made up of 14 amino acids. J lost 3 bases, V lost 3 bases, and 3 bases had no gene match. Germline CDR1 reads MGHRA; CDR2 reads YSYEKL.

The V and J genes are TRBV2 and TRBJ2-3; D might be TRBD2 (5 bases). The CDR3 runs 14 residues. V lost 10 bases to trimming and J lost 3 bases, with 17 bases between them. The germline V gene has CDR1 SNHLY and CDR2 FYNNEI. This CDR3 reads CANSGLELTDTQYF. CDR3 nucleotide sequence: TGTGCCAACTCAGGACTGGAACTGACAGATACGCAGTATTTT.

The chain has TRBV4-3 and TRBJ2-5; possibly TRBD2 for D (5 bases). Germline V gene data show CDR1 as LGHNA and CDR2 as YSLEER. The CDR3 sequence is 14 residues long. V was shortened by 0 bases and J by 6 bases, with 11 bases between the two germline ends. The CDR3 here is CASSQDLVGKTQYF. The DNA of the CDR3 is TGCGCCAGCAGCCAAGATCTGGTCGGGAAGACCCAGTACTTC.

V and J are TRBV11-1 and TRBJ2-1; 8 nucleotides agree with TRBD2. V dropped 1 base and J dropped 8; count of bases not matched to a gene: 13. Germline CDR1 reads SGHAT; CDR2 reads FQDESV (reference sequence). CDR3 length: 17 amino acids. The CDR3, as DNA: TGTGCCAGCAGCTTAGAGGAATGGCGGGGGGTTTGGGATGAGCAGTTCTTC. It encodes CASSLEEWRGVWDEQFF.

This chain connects TRBV5-1 to TRBJ2-7; 10 nucleotides match TRBD1. With 2 bases clipped from V and 6 bases from J, the junction kept 8 bases outside the gene matches. The CDR3 length is 15 residues. Germline V lookup: CDR1 SGHRS, CDR2 YFSETQ. CDR3 bases: TGCGCCAGCAGCTTCCTGGGACAGGGGTCTCTCGAGCAGTACTTC. Amino acid sequence: CASSFLGQGSLEQYF.

This rearrangement joins TRBV5-1 to TRBJ2-1; a weak D match, TRBD1 (6 bases). From germline, CDR1 is SGHRS and CDR2 YFSETQ. Trimming took 0 bases from V and 6 from J, leaving 10 bases between them. The CDR3 has 14 amino acids. This CDR3 is CASSLGGQRNEQFF. The CDR3 coding sequence is TGCGCCAGCAGCTTGGGTGGACAGCGCAATGAGCAGTTCTTC.

The chain has TRBV27 and TRBJ1-1, with D maybe TRBD1 (5 bases). V gave up 6 bases and J gave up 4 bases, with 15 bases separating them. The CDR3 has 14 amino acids. Germline loops: CDR1 MNHEY, CDR2 SMNVEV (reference sequence). The CDR3 loop is CASSLGGGGTEAFF. In DNA, the CDR3 is TGTGCCAGCAGCCTCGGGGGGGGAGGCACTGAAGCTTTCTTT.

This chain connects TRBV9 to TRBJ1-2, with 10 bases aligning to TRBD1. With 5 bases clipped from V and 5 bases from J, the junction kept 6 bases outside the gene matches. The CDR3 has 14 residues. Per the germline V gene, CDR1 is SGDLS and CDR2 is YYNGEE. This CDR3 reads CASSGTGAGYGYTF. The DNA of the CDR3 is TGTGCCAGCAGTGGGACAGGGGCTGGGTATGGCTACACCTTC.

V gene TRBV9 combines with J gene TRBJ1-4, with no clear D. Germline loops: CDR1 SGDLS, CDR2 YYNGEE. Deletions cut 0 bases from V and 4 bases from J, with 10 bases between. The CDR3 sequence is 15 residues long. In nucleotides, the CDR3 is TGTGCCAGCAGCGTAGCTGGAGGGTTTAATGAAAAACTGTTTTTT. Translated: CASSVAGGFNEKLFF.

This chain uses TRBV7-2 with TRBJ1-2, with TRBD1 identical over 7 bases. V was pared by 2 bases and J by 7 bases, with 10 bases of the junction left unmatched. From germline, CDR1 is SGHTA and CDR2 FQGNSA. This CDR3 comprises 15 residues. DNA for the CDR3: TGTGCCAGCAGCTTAACGCTGTACAGGGGCCGTGGCTACACCTTC. It specifies CASSLTLYRGRGYTF.